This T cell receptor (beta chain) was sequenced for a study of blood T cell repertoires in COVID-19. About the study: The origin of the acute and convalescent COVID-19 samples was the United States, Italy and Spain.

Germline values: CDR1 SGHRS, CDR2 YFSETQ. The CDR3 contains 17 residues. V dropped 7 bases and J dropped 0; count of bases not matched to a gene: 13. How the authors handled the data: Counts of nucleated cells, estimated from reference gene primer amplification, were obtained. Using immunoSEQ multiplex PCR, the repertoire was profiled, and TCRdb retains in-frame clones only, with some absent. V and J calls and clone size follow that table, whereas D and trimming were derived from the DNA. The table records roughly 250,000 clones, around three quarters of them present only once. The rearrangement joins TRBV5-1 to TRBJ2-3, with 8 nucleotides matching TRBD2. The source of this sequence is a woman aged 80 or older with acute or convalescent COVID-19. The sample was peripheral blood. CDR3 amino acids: CASGPVPQRGSTDTQYF. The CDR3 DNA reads TGCGCCAGCGGGCCCGTGCCTCAGCGGGGGAGCACAGATACGCAGTATTTT. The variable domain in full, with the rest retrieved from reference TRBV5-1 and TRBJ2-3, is KAGVTQTPRYLIKTRGQQVTLSCSPISGHRSVSWYQQTPGQGLQFLFEYFSETQRNKGNFPGRFSGRQFSNSRSEMNVSTLELGDSALYLCASGPVPQRGSTDTQYFGPGTRLTVL.